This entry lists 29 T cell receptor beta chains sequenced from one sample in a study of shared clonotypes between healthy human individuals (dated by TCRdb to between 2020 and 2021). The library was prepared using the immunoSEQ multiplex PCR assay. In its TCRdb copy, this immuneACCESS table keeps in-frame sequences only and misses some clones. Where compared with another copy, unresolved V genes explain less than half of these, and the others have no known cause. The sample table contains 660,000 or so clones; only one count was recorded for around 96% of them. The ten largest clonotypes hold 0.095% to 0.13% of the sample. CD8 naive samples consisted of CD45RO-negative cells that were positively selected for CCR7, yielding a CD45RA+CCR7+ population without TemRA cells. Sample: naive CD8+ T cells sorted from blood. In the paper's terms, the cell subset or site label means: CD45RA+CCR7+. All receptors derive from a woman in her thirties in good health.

CDR3 nucleotides: TGTGCCAGCAGCGTCTCCAGCGGGGGGAGCACAGATACGCAGTATTTT. Amino acids: CASSVSSGGSTDTQYF. The chain carries TRBV9 and TRBJ2-3; 9 nucleotides match TRBD2. The CDR3 is 16 amino acids. CDR1 is SGDLS, CDR2 YYNGEE, per germline. The trim removed 2 bases at V and 0 bases at J, leaving 4 bases unmatched.

The CDR3 bases are TGTGCCTGGACTCAGGGGATCGGAAACACCATATATTTT. It yields the protein CAWTQGIGNTIYF. The chain joins TRBV30 to TRBJ1-3; tentative D call: TRBD1 (6 bases). V was cut by 4 bases and J by 4 bases, with 11 bases left in between. This CDR3 comprises 13 residues. Per the germline V gene, CDR1 is GTSNPN and CDR2 is SVGIG (reference sequence). Full variable domain (remainder filled in from reference TRBV30 and TRBJ1-3): SQTIHQWPATLVQPVGSPLSLECTVEGTSNPNLYWYRQAAGRGLQLLFYSVGIGQISSEVPQNLSASRPQDRQFILSSKKLLLSDSGFYLCAWTQGIGNTIYFGEGSWLTVV.

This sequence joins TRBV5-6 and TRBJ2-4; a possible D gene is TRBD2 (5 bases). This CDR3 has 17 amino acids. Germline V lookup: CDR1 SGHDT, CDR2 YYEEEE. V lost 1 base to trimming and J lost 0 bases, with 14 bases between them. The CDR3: CASSLYPGNLAKNIQYF. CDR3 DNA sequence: TGTGCCAGCAGCTTGTATCCGGGAAACTTAGCCAAAAACATTCAGTACTTC.

The CDR3 sequence: CASSLGPSYNEQFF. CDR3 DNA: TGTGCCAGCAGCTTGGGGCCATCCTACAATGAGCAGTTCTTC. The V and J genes are TRBV7-2 and TRBJ2-1, with D possibly TRBD1 on 5 matching bases. V lost 3 bases and J lost 1, with 7 bases in between. CDR1 is SGHTA and CDR2 is FQGNSA in the germline V gene. This CDR3 is 14 amino acids long.

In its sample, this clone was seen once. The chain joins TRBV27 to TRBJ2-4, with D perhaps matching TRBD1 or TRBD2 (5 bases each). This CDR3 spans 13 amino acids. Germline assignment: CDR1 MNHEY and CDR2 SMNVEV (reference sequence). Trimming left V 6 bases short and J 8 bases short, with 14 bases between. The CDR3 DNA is TGTGCCAGCAGGCATGGGACGAGTCACATTCAGTACTTC. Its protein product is CASRHGTSHIQYF.

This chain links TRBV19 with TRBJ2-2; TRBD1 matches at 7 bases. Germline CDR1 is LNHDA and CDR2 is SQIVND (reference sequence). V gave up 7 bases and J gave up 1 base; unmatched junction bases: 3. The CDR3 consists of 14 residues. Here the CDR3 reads CASTDRENTGELFF. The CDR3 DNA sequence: TGTGCCAGTACCGACAGGGAGAACACCGGGGAGCTGTTTTTT.

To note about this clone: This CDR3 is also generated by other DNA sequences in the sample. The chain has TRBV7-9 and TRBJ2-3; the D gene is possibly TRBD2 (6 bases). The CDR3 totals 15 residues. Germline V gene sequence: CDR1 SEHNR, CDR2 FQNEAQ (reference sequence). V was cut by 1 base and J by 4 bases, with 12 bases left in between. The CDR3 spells CASSLVSGGADTQYF. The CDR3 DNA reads TGTGCCAGCAGCTTAGTTTCCGGGGGTGCAGATACGCAGTATTTT.

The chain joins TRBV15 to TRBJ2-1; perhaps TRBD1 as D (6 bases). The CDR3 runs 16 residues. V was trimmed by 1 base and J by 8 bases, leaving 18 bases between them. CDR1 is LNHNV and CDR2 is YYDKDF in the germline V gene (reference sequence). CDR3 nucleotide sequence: TGTGCCACCAGCAGAGGGGGACATCCGGGAAGCGATGAGCAGTTCTTC. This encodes CATSRGGHPGSDEQFF.

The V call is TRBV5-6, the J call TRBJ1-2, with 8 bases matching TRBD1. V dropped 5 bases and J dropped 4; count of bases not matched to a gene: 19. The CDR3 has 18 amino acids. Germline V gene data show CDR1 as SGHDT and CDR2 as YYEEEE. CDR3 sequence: CASSGRGTGTYYTYGYTF. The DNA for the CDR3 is TGTGCCAGCAGTGGCCGGGGGACAGGCACTTACTACACCTATGGCTACACCTTC.

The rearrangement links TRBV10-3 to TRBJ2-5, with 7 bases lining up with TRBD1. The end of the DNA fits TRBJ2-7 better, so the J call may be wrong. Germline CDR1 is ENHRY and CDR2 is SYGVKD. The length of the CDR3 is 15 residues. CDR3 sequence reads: CAISDVPGGSYEQYF. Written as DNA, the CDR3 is TGTGCCATCAGTGATGTGCCAGGGGGCTCCTACGAGCAGTACTTC.

CDR3 sequence (DNA): TGTGCCAGCAGTTTGGGGACGGCCGGGGAGCTGTTTTTT. It codes for CASSLGTAGELFF. The rearrangement joins TRBV27 to TRBJ2-2, with D possibly being TRBD1 or TRBD2 (5 bases each). CDR3 length: 13 residues. CDR1 is MNHEY, CDR2 SMNVEV, per germline (reference sequence). The ends were cut back, 3 bases at V and 6 bases at J, with 8 bases in the middle.

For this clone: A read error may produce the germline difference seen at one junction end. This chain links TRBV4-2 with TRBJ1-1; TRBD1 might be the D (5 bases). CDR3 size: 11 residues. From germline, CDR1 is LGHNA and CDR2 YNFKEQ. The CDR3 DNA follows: TGTGCCAGCAGCCAAGGTGGGGCAGGTCTCTTT. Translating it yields CASSQGGAGLF.

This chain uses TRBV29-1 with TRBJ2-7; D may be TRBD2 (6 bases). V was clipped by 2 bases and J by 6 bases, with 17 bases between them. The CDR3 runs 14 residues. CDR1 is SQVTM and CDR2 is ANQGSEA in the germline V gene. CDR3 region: CSVENGREAGEQYF. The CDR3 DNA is TGCAGCGTTGAAAACGGCAGGGAGGCGGGCGAGCAGTACTTC.

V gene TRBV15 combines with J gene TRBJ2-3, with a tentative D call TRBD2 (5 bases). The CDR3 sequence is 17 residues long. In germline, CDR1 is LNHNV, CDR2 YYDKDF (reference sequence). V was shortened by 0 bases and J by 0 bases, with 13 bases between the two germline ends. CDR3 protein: CATSRDGLGISTDTQYF. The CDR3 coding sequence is TGTGCCACCAGCAGAGATGGCCTCGGGATTAGCACAGATACGCAGTATTTT.

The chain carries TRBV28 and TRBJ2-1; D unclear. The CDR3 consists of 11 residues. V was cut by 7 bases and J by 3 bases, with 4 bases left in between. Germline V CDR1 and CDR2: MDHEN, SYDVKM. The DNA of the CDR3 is TGTGCCAGCATCCGCTACAATGAGCAGTTCTTC. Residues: CASIRYNEQFF. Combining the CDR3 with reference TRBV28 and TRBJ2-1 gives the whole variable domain DVKVTQSSRYLVKRTGEKVFLECVQDMDHENMFWYRQDPGLGLRLIYFSYDVKMKEKGDIPEGYSVSREKKERFSLILESASTNQTSMYLCASIRYNEQFFGPGTRLTVL.

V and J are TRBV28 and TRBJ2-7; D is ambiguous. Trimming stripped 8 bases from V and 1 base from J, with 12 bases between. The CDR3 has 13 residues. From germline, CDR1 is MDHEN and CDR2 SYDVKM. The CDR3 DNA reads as TGTGCCAGCGGCTTAGGACCATCCTACGAGCAGTACTTC. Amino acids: CASGLGPSYEQYF.

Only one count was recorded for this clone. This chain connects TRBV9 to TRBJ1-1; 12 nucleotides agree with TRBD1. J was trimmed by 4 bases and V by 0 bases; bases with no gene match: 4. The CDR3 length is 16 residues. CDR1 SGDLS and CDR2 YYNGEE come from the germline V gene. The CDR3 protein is CASSVDGTGGGTEAFF. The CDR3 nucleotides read TGTGCCAGCAGCGTAGATGGGACAGGGGGCGGCACTGAAGCTTTCTTT.

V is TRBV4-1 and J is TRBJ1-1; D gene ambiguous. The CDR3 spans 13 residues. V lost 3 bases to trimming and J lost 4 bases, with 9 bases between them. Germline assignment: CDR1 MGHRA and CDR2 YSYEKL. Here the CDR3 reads CASSQVAVTEAFF. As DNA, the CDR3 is TGCGCCAGCAGCCAGGTGGCAGTCACTGAAGCTTTCTTT.

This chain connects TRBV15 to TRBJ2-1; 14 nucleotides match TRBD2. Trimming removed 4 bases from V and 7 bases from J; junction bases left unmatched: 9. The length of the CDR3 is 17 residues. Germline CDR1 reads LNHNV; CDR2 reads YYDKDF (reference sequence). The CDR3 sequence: CATSITRGTSGRNEQFF. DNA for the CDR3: TGTGCCACCAGCATCACACGGGGGACTAGCGGGAGAAATGAGCAGTTCTTC.

CDR3 DNA: TGTGCCAGTAGCCGGACAGGCAACACCGGGGAGCTGTTTTTT. Amino acids: CASSRTGNTGELFF. The rearrangement uses TRBV19 and TRBJ2-2, with 7 bases matching TRBD1. Germline values: CDR1 LNHDA, CDR2 SQIVND (reference sequence). The CDR3 totals 14 residues. Unmatched junction bases numbered 3, after V lost 6 bases and J lost 2 bases.

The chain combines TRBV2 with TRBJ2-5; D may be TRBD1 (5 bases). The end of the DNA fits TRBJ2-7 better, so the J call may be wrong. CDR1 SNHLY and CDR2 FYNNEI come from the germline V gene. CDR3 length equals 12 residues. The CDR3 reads CASRGDSYEQYF. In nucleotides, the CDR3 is TGTGCCAGCAGGGGTGACAGCTACGAGCAGTACTTC.

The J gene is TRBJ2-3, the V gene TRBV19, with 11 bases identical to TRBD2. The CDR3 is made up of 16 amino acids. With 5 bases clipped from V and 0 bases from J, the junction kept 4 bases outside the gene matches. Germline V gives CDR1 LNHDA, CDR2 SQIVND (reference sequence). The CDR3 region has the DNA TGTGCCAGTAGTCAGGGACTAGCGGAGAGCACAGATACGCAGTATTTT. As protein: CASSQGLAESTDTQYF.

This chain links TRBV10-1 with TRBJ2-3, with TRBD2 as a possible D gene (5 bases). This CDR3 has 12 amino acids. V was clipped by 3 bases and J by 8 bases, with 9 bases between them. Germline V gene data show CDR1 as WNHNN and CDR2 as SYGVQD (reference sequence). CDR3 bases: TGCGCCAGCAGTGATCGGGGTGGTACGCAGTATTTT. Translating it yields CASSDRGGTQYF.

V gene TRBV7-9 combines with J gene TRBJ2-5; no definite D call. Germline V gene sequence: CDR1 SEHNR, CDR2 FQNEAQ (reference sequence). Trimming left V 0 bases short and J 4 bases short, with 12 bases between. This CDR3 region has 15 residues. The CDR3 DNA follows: TGTGCCAGCAGCTTAGCACGGTTAGCCGGAGAGACCCAGTACTTC. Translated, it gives CASSLARLAGETQYF. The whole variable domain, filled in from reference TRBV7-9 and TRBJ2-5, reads DTGVSQNPRHKITKRGQNVTFRCDPISEHNRLYWYRQTLGQGPEFLTYFQNEAQLEKSRLLSDRFSAERPKGSFSTLEIQRTEQGDSAMYLCASSLARLAGETQYFGPGTRLLVL.

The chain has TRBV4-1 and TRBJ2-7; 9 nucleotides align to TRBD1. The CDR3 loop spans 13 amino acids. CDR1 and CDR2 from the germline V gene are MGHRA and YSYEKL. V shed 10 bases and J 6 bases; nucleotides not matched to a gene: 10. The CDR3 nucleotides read TGCGCCACCTCCCATACAGGGGGCTCCGAGCAGTACTTC. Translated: CATSHTGGSEQYF.

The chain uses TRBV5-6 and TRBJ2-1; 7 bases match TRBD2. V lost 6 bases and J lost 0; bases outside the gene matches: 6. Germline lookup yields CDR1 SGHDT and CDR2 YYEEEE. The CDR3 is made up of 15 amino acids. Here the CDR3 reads CASTPGGSSYNEQFF. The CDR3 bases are TGTGCCAGCACCCCGGGCGGGAGCTCCTACAATGAGCAGTTCTTC.

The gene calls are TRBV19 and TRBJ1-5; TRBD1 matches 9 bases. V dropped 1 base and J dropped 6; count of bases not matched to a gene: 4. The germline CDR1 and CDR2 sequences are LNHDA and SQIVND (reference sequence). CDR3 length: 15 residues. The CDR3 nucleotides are TGTGCCAGTAGTATAGTGGGACAGGGTAGTCAGCCCCAGCATTTT. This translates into CASSIVGQGSQPQHF.

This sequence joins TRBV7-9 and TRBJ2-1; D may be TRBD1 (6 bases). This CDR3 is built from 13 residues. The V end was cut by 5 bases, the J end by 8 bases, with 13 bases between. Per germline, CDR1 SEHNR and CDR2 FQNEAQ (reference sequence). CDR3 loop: CASSPPGADEQFF. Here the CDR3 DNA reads TGTGCCAGCAGCCCCCCAGGGGCAGATGAGCAGTTCTTC.

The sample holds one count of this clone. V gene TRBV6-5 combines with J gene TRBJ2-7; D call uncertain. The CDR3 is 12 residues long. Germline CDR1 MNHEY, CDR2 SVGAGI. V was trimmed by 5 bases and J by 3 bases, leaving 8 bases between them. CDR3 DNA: TGTGCCAGCAGTCCATCAGACTACGAGCAGTACTTC. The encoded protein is CASSPSDYEQYF.